These T cell receptor beta chains were read from a single sample in a study of T cell responses to AZD1222 COVID-19 vaccine. Generated by immunoSEQ multiplex PCR, the TCRdb table keeps only in-frame clones and is missing some. The table shows 50,000 to 55,000 clones, with about 87% occurring only once. The sequencing here drew on peripheral blood, taken 28 days after the second AZD1222 dose. These receptors were obtained from an adult who received the AZD1222 COVID-19 vaccine. The CDR3 runs from the conserved cysteine through the conserved F or W. A D gene is named only where the DNA matches it firmly. Clone size, where shown, is once, few, many, or a class for clones that have expanded.

D gene	V gene	clone size	J gene	CDR3 protein	CDR3 DNA
NA	TRBV7-3	NA	TRBJ2-1	CASGSALNNEQFF	TGTGCCAGCGGGTCTGCCCTCAACAATGAGCAGTTCTTC
TRBD1	TRBV27	NA	TRBJ1-2	CASRPTGQGGGYTF	TGTGCCAGCAGGCCGACCGGACAGGGGGGTGGCTACACCTTC
TRBD2	TRBV2	NA	TRBJ2-5	CASSERTSGQETQYF	TGTGCCAGCAGTGAACGGACTAGCGGCCAAGAGACCCAGTACTTC
TRBD1	TRBV9	NA	TRBJ1-5	CASTVTADRGASSLTRDSNQPQHF	TGTGCCAGCACCGTAACAGCGGACAGGGGAGCTTCCTCACTTACCAGGGATAGCAATCAGCCCCAGCATTTT
TRBD2	TRBV29-1	once	TRBJ2-3	CSVGGGAGITDTQYF	TGCAGCGTTGGGGGGGGAGCGGGGATCACAGATACGCAGTATTTT
TRBD1	TRBV19	NA	TRBJ1-5	CASMGGQPIRQPQHF	TGTGCCAGTATGGGGGGACAGCCGATTCGTCAGCCCCAGCATTTT
NA	TRBV7-9	NA	TRBJ2-5	CASSHFTQETQYF	TGTGCCAGCAGCCACTTTACACAAGAGACCCAGTACTTC
TRBD1	TRBV7-2	once	TRBJ2-7	CASSLVQGVTYEQYF	TGTGCCAGCAGCTTAGTACAGGGGGTAACCTACGAGCAGTACTTC
NA	TRBV6-7	once	TRBJ1-1	CASSYRGGLNTEAFF	TGTGCCAGCAGTTATAGGGGGGGGCTGAACACTGAAGCTTTCTTT
NA	TRBV24-1	NA	TRBJ2-1	CATSDPSYNEQFF	TGTGCCACCAGTGACCCATCCTACAATGAGCAGTTCTTC
TRBD1	TRBV11-2	NA	TRBJ1-4	CASSGRDRGLEKLFF	TGTGCCAGCAGCGGCCGGGACAGGGGATTGGAAAAACTGTTTTTT
NA	TRBV10-3	NA	TRBJ2-7	CAISEAGLSSEEQYF	TGTGCCATCAGTGAGGCGGGACTCAGCTCGGAAGAGCAGTACTTC
NA	TRBV6-5	NA	TRBJ1-1	CASRDNMNTEAFF	TGTGCCAGCCGGGACAACATGAACACTGAAGCTTTCTTT
NA	TRBV23-1	NA	TRBJ1-6	CASSPETPYNSPLHF	TGCGCCAGCAGTCCAGAGACACCATATAATTCACCCCTCCACTTT
TRBD2	TRBV7-7	NA	TRBJ2-5	CASSLVASGKETQYF	TGTGCTAGCAGCTTAGTGGCTAGCGGAAAAGAGACCCAGTACTTC
NA	TRBV27	once	TRBJ2-2	CASSRATGELFF	TGTGCCAGCAGTCGAGCCACCGGGGAGCTGTTTTTT
TRBD2	TRBV23-1	NA	TRBJ2-5	CASSPPGRWIQYF	TGCGCCAGCAGTCCCCCCGGGAGGTGGATCCAGTACTTC
NA	TRBV19	once	TRBJ2-2	CASSIARVGTGELFF	TGTGCCAGTAGTATAGCCAGGGTGGGCACCGGGGAGCTGTTTTTT
NA	TRBV30	NA	TRBJ2-5	CAWSVSTETQYF	TGTGCCTGGAGTGTAAGTACGGAGACCCAGTACTTC
NA	TRBV5-6	NA	TRBJ2-3	CASSLRLLRSTDTQYF	TGTGCCAGCAGCCTCAGACTTCTCCGAAGCACAGATACGCAGTATTTT
NA	TRBV19	NA	TRBJ2-5	CASRGNGGQETQYF	TGTGCCAGTAGGGGGAACGGAGGCCAAGAGACCCAGTACTTC
TRBD2	TRBV28	NA	TRBJ2-3	CASSPWNGGLVADTQYF	TGTGCCAGCAGTCCCTGGAATGGGGGACTAGTGGCAGATACGCAGTATTTT
TRBD2	TRBV9	NA	TRBJ2-1	CASSGGLPYNEQFF	TGTGCCAGCAGCGGGGGACTACCCTACAATGAGCAGTTCTTC
NA	TRBV20-1	NA	TRBJ2-7	CSALYEQYF	TGCAGTGCTCTTTACGAGCAGTACTTC
NA	TRBV24-1	NA	TRBJ1-5	CATSGLSSNQPQHF	TGTGCCACCAGTGGGCTGAGTAGCAATCAGCCCCAGCATTTT
TRBD1	TRBV28	NA	TRBJ1-4	CASRRDRSYEKLFF	TGTGCCAGCAGAAGGGACAGGAGCTATGAAAAACTGTTTTTT
TRBD2	TRBV28	NA	TRBJ2-7	CASSKGLVSYF	TGTGCCAGCAGTAAGGGACTAGTTTCGTACTTC
NA	TRBV2	once	TRBJ1-5	CASSDRGIRQPQHF	TGTGCCAGCAGTGATCGAGGGATCCGGCAGCCCCAGCATTTT
TRBD2	TRBV4-2	NA	TRBJ2-1	CASSHEGTSGGNEQFF	TGTGCCAGCAGCCACGAAGGGACTAGCGGGGGGAATGAGCAGTTCTTC
TRBD1	TRBV5-1	NA	TRBJ1-2	CASSLEQGNYGYTF	TGCGCCAGCAGCTTGGAACAGGGGAACTATGGCTACACCTTC
NA	TRBV5-1	NA	TRBJ1-3	CASSLERGNTIYF	TGCGCCAGCAGCTTGGAGAGGGGAAACACCATATATTTT
NA	TRBV19	NA	TRBJ1-2	CASSTRELYGYTF	TGTGCCAGTAGTACGAGGGAGCTCTATGGCTACACCTTC
NA	TRBV5-1	NA	TRBJ2-2	CASSFSQYTGELFF	TGCGCCAGCAGCTTCTCGCAGTACACCGGGGAGCTGTTTTTT
NA	TRBV4-1	once	TRBJ2-1	CASSYQTWPEAISGNEQFF	TGCGCCAGCAGTTATCAGACTTGGCCGGAGGCGATATCAGGGAATGAGCAGTTCTTC
NA	TRBV29-1	few	TRBJ2-5	CSGIQGQETQYF	TGCAGCGGAATACAGGGTCAAGAGACCCAGTACTTC
NA	TRBV7-9	NA	TRBJ2-7	CASSSELGYEQYF	TGTGCCAGCAGCTCTGAGCTTGGCTACGAGCAGTACTTC
NA	TRBV6-4	NA	TRBJ2-5	CASSDPLGQETQYF	TGTGCCAGCAGTGACCCCCTGGGGCAAGAGACCCAGTACTTC
NA	TRBV9	NA	TRBJ2-7	CASSVGWGGQGYEQYF	TGTGCCAGCAGCGTAGGCTGGGGAGGTCAAGGGTACGAGCAGTACTTC
NA	TRBV5-1	NA	TRBJ2-5	CASSLDVAGEGETQYF	TGCGCCAGCAGCTTGGATGTAGCAGGGGAAGGGGAGACCCAGTACTTC
NA	TRBV6-2/TRBV6-3	NA	TRBJ1-2	CASSRRGDNGYTF	TGTGCCAGTAGCCGACGGGGGGACAATGGCTACACCTTC
NA	TRBV29-1	NA	TRBJ2-2	CSVPSGSANTGELFF	TGCAGCGTTCCTTCAGGGTCCGCGAACACCGGGGAGCTGTTTTTT
TRBD1	TRBV19	NA	TRBJ2-4	CASSIGGGRAKNIQYF	TGTGCCAGTAGTATAGGAGGGGGCCGTGCCAAAAACATTCAGTACTTC
NA	TRBV14	NA	TRBJ2-7	CASRSTTGTYEQYF	TGTGCCAGCAGATCCACTACAGGGACCTACGAGCAGTACTTC
NA	TRBV3-1/TRBV3-2	NA	TRBJ1-2	CASSQTELGGYTF	TGTGCCAGCAGTCAGACAGAGCTGGGAGGCTACACCTTC